A selection of T cell receptor beta chains follows, all from one sample in a study of CD8+ T cells in alopecia areata. The protocol was immunoSEQ multiplex PCR, while the TCRdb copy is restricted to in-frame clones and leaves out a portion. The sample holds 180,000 or so clones, roughly 50% seen once. The source material was CD4+ T cells sorted from blood, sampled at week 24, from a patient treated with tofacitinib. These receptors came from a human donor with alopecia areata. Both conserved end residues are trimmed from each CDR3.

V gene	J gene	CDR3 protein
TRBV5-6	TRBJ1-2	ASSLSGGSGYT
TRBV5-5	TRBJ1-5	ASSRGGTAGDQPQH
TRBV29-1	TRBJ2-7	SSRTGAYEQY
TRBV27	TRBJ2-7	ASSPEQVPSIYEQY
TRBV10-3	TRBJ2-6	AISVRDGSSGANVLT
TRBV4-3	TRBJ2-7	ASSPRLAGAIEQY
TRBV29-1	TRBJ2-7	SAQGASYEQY
TRBV2	TRBJ2-3	ASRASIGTDTQY
TRBV5-1	TRBJ2-1	ASSLIEREQF
TRBV5-1	TRBJ2-3	ASSLQTGTDTQY
TRBV27	TRBJ1-2	ASSPSTGGLIRYT
TRBV30	TRBJ2-7	AWSRYGGREAYEQY
TRBV5-6	TRBJ1-2	ASSLFEGYT
TRBV30	TRBJ1-1	ACASEAEAF
TRBV28	TRBJ2-3	ASSRLAGGTDTQY
TRBV27	TRBJ2-3	ASSLSGSWADTQY
TRBV5-4	TRBJ1-1	ASSPDSNTEAF
TRBV18	TRBJ2-5	ASSPTSSSPETQY
TRBV5-1	TRBJ2-5	ASSLGAEGLGETQY
TRBV5-6	TRBJ2-5	ASSLSPREETQY
TRBV6-5	TRBJ2-1	ASSYTGTGEYNEQF
TRBV29-1	TRBJ2-5	SVGGETQY
TRBV2	TRBJ2-5	ASSDEETQY
TRBV15	TRBJ1-5	ATSMQGLGNQPQH
TRBV28	TRBJ2-7	ASSLGRPNEQY
TRBV29-1	TRBJ1-1	SVQAWADTEAF
TRBV2	TRBJ2-1	ASSVGTLVAYNEQF
TRBV29-1	TRBJ2-5	SVEAGGETQY
TRBV5-1	TRBJ2-6	ASSTALGTGGALANVLT
TRBV19	TRBJ1-5	ASSTQGANSNQPQH
TRBV4-1	TRBJ2-5	ASSQDRTSFETQY
TRBV7-3	TRBJ2-3	ASSINIFTDTQY
TRBV5-1	TRBJ2-3	ASSSLTQITDTQY
TRBV5-6	TRBJ1-1	ASRQDLPGTEAF
TRBV29-1	TRBJ1-3	SVADRRSGNTIY
TRBV5-4	TRBJ2-7	ASSSQGEQY
TRBV19	TRBJ2-1	ASSIEGTEQF
TRBV9	TRBJ2-3	ASSVAHTDTQY
TRBV6-6	TRBJ2-7	ASSRLAGATYEQY
TRBV28	TRBJ1-2	ASSPSTGWGLGYT
TRBV6-6	TRBJ2-7	ASMMTGDSYEQY
TRBV10-3	TRBJ1-1	AMSEQVNTEAF
TRBV4-1	TRBJ2-7	ASSQEQQTYEQY
TRBV5-4	TRBJ2-6	ASSLLTSGANVLT
TRBV28	TRBJ1-1	ASSQQGTNTEAF
TRBV13	TRBJ2-7	ASSLRTSGSSSYEQY
TRBV5-4	TRBJ2-2	ASSLGLANTGELF